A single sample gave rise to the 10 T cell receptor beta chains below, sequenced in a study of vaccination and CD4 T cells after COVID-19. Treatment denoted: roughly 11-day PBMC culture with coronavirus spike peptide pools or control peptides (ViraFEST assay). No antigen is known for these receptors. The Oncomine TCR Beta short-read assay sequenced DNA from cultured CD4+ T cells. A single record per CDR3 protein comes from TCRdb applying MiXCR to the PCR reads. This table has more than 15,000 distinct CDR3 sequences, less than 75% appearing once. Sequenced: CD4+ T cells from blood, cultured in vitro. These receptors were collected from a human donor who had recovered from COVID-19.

The CDR3 sequence is CATSDLSRSTDTQYF. CDR3 nucleotide sequence: TGTGCCACCAGTGATTTGTCCAGGAGCACAGATACGCAGTATTTT. This chain links TRBV24-1 with TRBJ2-3; D is unclear. The ends were cut back, 0 bases at V and 0 bases at J, with 6 bases in the middle. CDR3 size: 15 residues. CDR1 and CDR2 (germline): KGHDR, SFDVKD.

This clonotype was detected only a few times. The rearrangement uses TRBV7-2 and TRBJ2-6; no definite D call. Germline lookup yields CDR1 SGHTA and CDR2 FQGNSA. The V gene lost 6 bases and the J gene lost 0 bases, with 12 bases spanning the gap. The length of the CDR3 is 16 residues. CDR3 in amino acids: CASSPSPGSGANVLTF. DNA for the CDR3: TGTGCCAGCAGTCCGTCACCCGGCTCTGGGGCCAACGTCCTGACTTTC. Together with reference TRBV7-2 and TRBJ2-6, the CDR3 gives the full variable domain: GAGVSQSPSNKVTEKGKDVELRCDPISGHTALYWYRQSLGQGLEFLIYFQGNSAPDKSGLPSDRFSAERTGGSVSTLTIQRTQQEDSAVYLCASSPSPGSGANVLTFGAGSRLTVL.

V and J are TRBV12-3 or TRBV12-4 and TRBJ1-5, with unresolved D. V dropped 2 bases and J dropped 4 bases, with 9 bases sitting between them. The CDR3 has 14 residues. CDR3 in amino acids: CASSLRRPNQPQHF. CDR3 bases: TGTGCCAGCAGTTTACGCAGGCCGAATCAGCCCCAGCATTTT.

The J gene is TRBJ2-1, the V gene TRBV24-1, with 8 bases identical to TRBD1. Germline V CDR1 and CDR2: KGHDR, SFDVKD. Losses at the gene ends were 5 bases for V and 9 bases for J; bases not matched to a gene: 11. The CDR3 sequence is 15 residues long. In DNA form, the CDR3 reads TGTGCCACCAGTGGGAGGACAGGGATTCATAGTGAGCAGTTCTTC. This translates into CATSGRTGIHSEQFF.

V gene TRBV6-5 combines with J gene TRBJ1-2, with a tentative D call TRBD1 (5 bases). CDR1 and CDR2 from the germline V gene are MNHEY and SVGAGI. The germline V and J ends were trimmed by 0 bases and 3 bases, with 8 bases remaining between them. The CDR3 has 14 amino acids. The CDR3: CASSYSREDYGYTF. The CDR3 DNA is TGTGCCAGCAGTTACTCCAGGGAAGACTATGGCTACACCTTC.

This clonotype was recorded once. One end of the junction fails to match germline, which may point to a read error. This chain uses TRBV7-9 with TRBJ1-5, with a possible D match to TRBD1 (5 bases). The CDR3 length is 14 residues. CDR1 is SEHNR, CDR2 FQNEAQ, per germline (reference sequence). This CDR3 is CGSSLGQGDQPQHF. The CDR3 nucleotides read TGTGGCAGCAGCTTAGGGCAAGGGGATCAGCCCCAGCATTTT.

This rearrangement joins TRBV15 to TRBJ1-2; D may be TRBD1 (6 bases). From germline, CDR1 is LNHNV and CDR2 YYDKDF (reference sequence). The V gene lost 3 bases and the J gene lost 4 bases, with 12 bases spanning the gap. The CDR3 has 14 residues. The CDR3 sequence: CATSSPLGAYGYTF. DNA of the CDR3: TGTGCCACCAGCAGCCCTCTGGGGGCCTATGGCTACACCTTC.

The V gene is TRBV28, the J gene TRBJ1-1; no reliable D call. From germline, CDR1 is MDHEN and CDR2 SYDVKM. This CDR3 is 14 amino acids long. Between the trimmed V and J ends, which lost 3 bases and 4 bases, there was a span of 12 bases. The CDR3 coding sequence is TGTGCCAGCAGTTTGATTGGGGATATCACTGAAGCTTTCTTT. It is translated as CASSLIGDITEAFF.

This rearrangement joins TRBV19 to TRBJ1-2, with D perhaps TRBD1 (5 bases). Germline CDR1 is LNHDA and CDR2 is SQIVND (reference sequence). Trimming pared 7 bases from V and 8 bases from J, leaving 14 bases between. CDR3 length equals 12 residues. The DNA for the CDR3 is TGTGCCAGTACAGGGCCGGCGGGGGGCTACACCTTC. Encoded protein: CASTGPAGGYTF.

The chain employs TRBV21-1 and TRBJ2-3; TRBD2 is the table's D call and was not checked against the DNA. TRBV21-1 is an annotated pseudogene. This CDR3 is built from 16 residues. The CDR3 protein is CASSKVSGRNLDTQYF. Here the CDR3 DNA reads TGTGCCAGCAGCAAAGTTTCGGGCCGAAACCTTGATACGCAGTATTTT.